This T cell receptor (beta chain) comes out of a study of blood T cell repertoires in COVID-19 (dated by TCRdb to the early 2020s). With respect to the entire study: Collaborator samples came from the United States, Italy and Spain and covered acute and convalescent phases of COVID-19. The material from the prospective study consisted of cDNA or gDNA derived from T cells, B-cell-depleted T cells, or PBMCs. Deeply sampled blood TCRbeta repertoires from subjects exposed to, actively infected with, or recovered from COVID-19 were included in the dataset. The repertoires were made available in a free public database intended to serve as a resource for research on the immune response to SARS-CoV-2. The samples were drawn from the first 160 participants of the ongoing ImmuneRACE study and from 1,200 or so subjects provided by 6 global collaborators. The sample metadata nearly always contained a de-identified subject ID, COVID-19 status, age in years and sex. Where available, HLA class I and class II types were taken from metadata supplied by the sample provider and were not determined by assay-based typing.

Sequences KGHSH (CDR1) and LQKENI (CDR2) are obtained from the germline V gene. V ends up 5 bases short and J 2 bases short, with an unmatched junction base count of 11. The CDR3 spans 16 residues, from the cysteine through the phenylalanine. Here the CDR3 DNA is all that survives: 48 bases in frame from base 1. The study at large found these results: The quantity of clinical and demographic metadata differed by source and by participant and was supplied without curation.

For this clone: The specificity of this receptor is unknown. No per-base quality is available; no much larger clone lies one base away.

The collaborating institutions used their own protocols to collect whole blood in K2EDTA tubes. Collaborator samples were shipped for TCRbeta analysis as frozen whole blood, isolated PBMCs, or DNA extracted from either sample type. The immunoSEQ Assay, a bias-controlled multiplex PCR, was used to amplify TCRbeta CDR3 regions from genomic DNA. Processing in the source paper ran as follows. Nucleated cell counts per sample were estimated from amplification of reference gene primers within the assay. To quantify the absolute abundance of each unique TCRbeta CDR3 rearrangement, sequence reads were collapsed and filtered. For each sample, productive Simpson clonality was calculated as the square root of Simpson's diversity index over productive rearrangements. Entries here come from immuneACCESS through TCRdb and include only in-frame sequences with V and J called. Some clones fail to appear in such tables; in the studies checked, an unresolved V gene covers under half of the shortfall, and the cause of the remainder is unknown. The V and J calls and clone size come from that table; D and trimming were worked out from the DNA. For this sample the table gives more than 200,000 clones, of which around 84% were detected only once. Around 4.5% of the sample is held by the ten biggest clonotypes.

Source material: peripheral blood. This clonotype was obtained from a man over 45 with acute or convalescent COVID-19. The V gene is TRBV18 and the J gene is TRBJ1-2, with TRBD1 identical over 7 junction bases. The nucleotides are TGTGCCAGCTCATACCTGATCCCGACAGGGAACTATGGCTACACCTTC. Its protein is CASSYLIPTGNYGYTF.